This TCR beta chain was found in a study of blood T cell repertoires in COVID-19. Study overall: Some COVID-19 samples were acute and others convalescent; all came from the United States, Italy and Spain. T cells, B-cell-depleted T cells, or PBMCs supplied cDNA or gDNA.

The CDR3 extends over 16 amino acids. After removal of 4 bases from V and 6 bases from J, the junction contained 8 bases not matched to a gene. The germline V gene has CDR1 SGHVS and CDR2 FNYEAQ. In the authors' workflow: Quantification of nucleated cells was approximated via reference gene primer amplification. This table comes from immunoSEQ multiplex PCR, and its TCRdb copy is limited to in-frame clones, with some not included. V, J and clone size are taken as reported in that table, and D and trimming were inferred from the DNA itself. Counted here are about 39,000 clones, more than 75% occurring once; the ten biggest clones make up 24%.

This TCR was sampled from a man between 45 and 60 years old with active or convalescent COVID-19. Sequencing used peripheral blood. The V and J genes are TRBV7-6 and TRBJ2-1, with 11 nucleotides matching TRBD1. CDR3 coding DNA: TGTGCCAGCAGCTCCCTAACCGGGACAGGGGGCAATGAGCAGTTCTTC. Translated: CASSSLTGTGGNEQFF. Using reference TRBV7-6 and TRBJ2-1 for the parts outside the CDR3, the full variable domain is GAGVSQSPRYKVTKRGQDVALRCDPISGHVSLYWYRQALGQGPEFLTYFNYEAQQDKSGLPNDRFSAERPEGSISTLTIQRTEQRDSAMYRCASSSLTGTGGNEQFFGPGTRLTVL.